The rows below give T cell receptor beta chains drawn from one sample of a study of T cell responses to AZD1222 COVID-19 vaccine. Libraries were prepared by immunoSEQ multiplex PCR; TCRdb keeps only in-frame clonotypes and omits some of them. Of more than 85,000 clones listed, approximately 84% are singletons. Here the sequenced sample was peripheral blood, taken 28 days after the second AZD1222 dose. The source of these receptors is an adult who received the AZD1222 COVID-19 vaccine. Each CDR3 is given with its conserved first and last residue. The D gene is left open where the match is weak. Some rows have no size entry. The others give once, few or many, or a class for an expanded clone.

D gene	clone size	V gene	J gene	CDR3 DNA	CDR3 protein
TRBD2	NA	TRBV27	TRBJ2-1	TGTGCCAGCAGTTTGATTAGAGGAGCGGGAGGGCCTAATGAGCAGTTCTTC	CASSLIRGAGGPNEQFF
NA	NA	TRBV3-1/TRBV3-2	TRBJ1-1	TGTGCCAGCAGCCAGGGCACTTACACTGAAGCTTTCTTT	CASSQGTYTEAFF
NA	NA	TRBV11-2	TRBJ1-3	TGTGCCAGCGGGTTCTCAGGAAACACCATATATTTT	CASGFSGNTIYF
NA	NA	TRBV23-1	TRBJ1-1	TGCGGCGGTATTCTGCGGAGTATCGTGGTGAACACTGAAGCTTTCTTT	CGGILRSIVVNTEAFF
NA	NA	TRBV12-3/TRBV12-4	TRBJ2-2	TGTGCCAGCAGTAGGGTGAACACCGGGGAGCTGTTTTTT	CASSRVNTGELFF
NA	NA	TRBV6-5	TRBJ2-7	TGTGCCAGCAAAGGACCCTACGAGCAGTACTTC	CASKGPYEQYF
NA	NA	TRBV5-1	TRBJ1-5	TGCGCCAGCAGCTGGGAGGGGAATCAGCCCCAGCATTTT	CASSWEGNQPQHF
NA	NA	TRBV6-5	TRBJ2-2	TGTGCCAGCACCGACCCCCCGGGCGGGGAGCTGTTTTTT	CASTDPPGGELFF
TRBD2	NA	TRBV20-1	TRBJ2-1	TGCAGTGCTAGTTTAGCGGGAGGGGAGCAGTTCTTC	CSASLAGGEQFF
NA	NA	TRBV10-3	TRBJ1-1	TGTGCCATATCAACAGGTCACACTGAAGCTTTCTTT	CAISTGHTEAFF
NA	NA	TRBV9	TRBJ1-3	TGTGCCAGCAGCGTAGCGGGGAACGGAAACACCATATATTTT	CASSVAGNGNTIYF
NA	NA	TRBV3-1/TRBV3-2	TRBJ2-7	TGTGCCAGCAGCCAAGATCTTACGCCAGAATTCTACGAGCAGTACTTC	CASSQDLTPEFYEQYF
TRBD1	NA	TRBV5-5	TRBJ2-7	TGTGCCAGCAGCTTGGTGGGACAGGGGAACGAGCAGTACTTC	CASSLVGQGNEQYF
TRBD1	NA	TRBV5-1	TRBJ2-3	TGCGCCGCCTTGAGTGAGGGGGCTAGGACAGATACGCAGTATTTT	CAALSEGARTDTQYF
NA	once	TRBV19	TRBJ1-6	TGTGCCAGTAGTATGGGGCGGAGCTCCTATAATTCACCCCTCCACTTT	CASSMGRSSYNSPLHF
NA	NA	TRBV28	TRBJ1-5	TGTGCCAGCAGTGAAGGACGCCAGCCCCAGCATTTT	CASSEGRQPQHF
NA	NA	TRBV6-5	TRBJ2-3	TGTGCCAGCAGGGGAGAGAACACAGATACGCAGTATTTT	CASRGENTDTQYF
NA	NA	TRBV11-2	TRBJ2-3	TGTGCCAGCAGCTTTTATGGGGCAGATACGCAGTATTTT	CASSFYGADTQYF
NA	NA	TRBV28	TRBJ1-2	TGTGCCAGCAGCCCCCGCTACGGGGTCTATGGCTACACCTTC	CASSPRYGVYGYTF
NA	NA	TRBV12-3/TRBV12-4	TRBJ1-3	TGTGCCAGCAGTTTGTTCGGTGACACCATATATTTT	CASSLFGDTIYF
TRBD1	NA	TRBV10-3	TRBJ2-3	TGTGCCACCGTACAGGGGCTGGGCACAGATACGCAGTATTTT	CATVQGLGTDTQYF
TRBD1	NA	TRBV5-1	TRBJ1-1	TGCGCCAGCAGCAGGACGTTTGGGGCGGGACAGGGGATTCGCCCTCAAGCTTTCTTT	CASSRTFGAGQGIRPQAFF
NA	NA	TRBV4-1	TRBJ1-1	TGCGCCAGCAGCCAAGCTATTGCCGTGTTGCTACGTGAAGCTTTCTTT	CASSQAIAVLLREAFF
TRBD1	NA	TRBV4-3	TRBJ1-4	TGCGCCAGCAGCCAAGAAGGACAGGGGATGGAAAAACTGTTTTTT	CASSQEGQGMEKLFF
NA	NA	TRBV19	TRBJ1-6	TGTGCCAGTAGTTTCCTTAGGACTGGACGTAGTGTTTCACCCCTCCACTTT	CASSFLRTGRSVSPLHF
NA	NA	TRBV19	TRBJ1-4	TGTGCCAGTAGCCCCCTGGGGATAGCTAATGAAAAACTGTTTTTT	CASSPLGIANEKLFF
TRBD2	NA	TRBV11-2	TRBJ2-3	TGTGCCAGCAGCCCCCCGCCCGGGACTAGCGGAGATACGCAGTATTTT	CASSPPPGTSGDTQYF
TRBD1	few	TRBV19	TRBJ1-1	TGTGCCAGTAAGGACAGGGGCACTGAAGCTTTCTTT	CASKDRGTEAFF
TRBD2	NA	TRBV10-3	TRBJ2-5	TGTGCCATCAGCGAACGGGGGGGGATAGCGGTAGGAGAGACCCAGTACTTC	CAISERGGIAVGETQYF
TRBD1	NA	TRBV6-5	TRBJ1-1	TGTGCCAGCGACAGGGCAAATATTCAAGCTGAAGCTTTCTTT	CASDRANIQAEAFF
NA	NA	TRBV6-2/TRBV6-3	TRBJ2-2	TGTGCCAGCAGTTACGAAAGGGGACGATCCATGGACACCGGGGAGCTGTTTTTT	CASSYERGRSMDTGELFF
NA	NA	TRBV6-5	TRBJ2-7	TGTGCCAGCAGTTTGACCTGGCGGAGTGACGAGCAGTACTTC	CASSLTWRSDEQYF
NA	NA	TRBV27	TRBJ2-3	TGTGCCAGCAGCCCGCTGTTAGGGGGGCCGCAGTATTTT	CASSPLLGGPQYF
NA	NA	TRBV3-1/TRBV3-2	TRBJ2-7	TGTGCCAGCAGCCAACCGGGCCGCGCCTACGAGCAGTACTTC	CASSQPGRAYEQYF
NA	NA	TRBV27	TRBJ1-2	TGTGCCAGCAGTCCGGGACTTATGGGGTCCTATGGCTACACCTTC	CASSPGLMGSYGYTF
TRBD2	once	TRBV11-3	TRBJ2-1	TGTGCCAGCAGCTTAGCTAGCGGGAGTGGTAATGAGCAGTTCTTC	CASSLASGSGNEQFF
NA	NA	TRBV29-1	TRBJ2-5	TGCAGCGTTGACAGAGCGATCCAAGAGACCCAGTACTTC	CSVDRAIQETQYF
TRBD2	NA	TRBV3-1/TRBV3-2	TRBJ2-5	TGTGCCAGCAGGATAGCGGGAATGGTGGAGACCCAGTACTTC	CASRIAGMVETQYF
NA	NA	TRBV11-1	TRBJ2-1	TGTGCCAGCAGCCTAGGTGTTGAGCAGTTCTTC	CASSLGVEQFF
NA	NA	TRBV6-4	TRBJ2-3	TGTGCCAGCAGTGACTCCGGCCTGTCGGATACGCAGTATTTT	CASSDSGLSDTQYF
NA	NA	TRBV5-1	TRBJ2-7	TGCGCCAGCAGCCCGGGAGGGACAGGCACACCCTACGAGCAGTACTTC	CASSPGGTGTPYEQYF
NA	NA	TRBV6-6	TRBJ2-7	TGTGCCAGCACCACGAGGGAGGACTACGAGCAGTACTTC	CASTTREDYEQYF
NA	once	TRBV2	TRBJ1-4	TGTGCCAGCAGTGCCCACTCCACAGGGTATGCAACTAATGAAAAACTGTTTTTT	CASSAHSTGYATNEKLFF
TRBD2	few	TRBV6-2/TRBV6-3	TRBJ2-2	TGTGCCAGCAGTTTAGCGGGAAGTCGTATCGGGGAGCTGTTTTTT	CASSLAGSRIGELFF
NA	NA	TRBV27	TRBJ1-4	TGTGCCAGCAGTATAAGAACGGGAGAAAAACTGTTTTTT	CASSIRTGEKLFF
NA	NA	TRBV4-1	TRBJ2-7	TGCGCCAGCAGCCAAGAGGAGGGGGTCGGGTACGAGCAGTACTTC	CASSQEEGVGYEQYF
NA	NA	TRBV9	TRBJ2-2	TGTGCCAGCAGCGTACGGGGGATAGGGTTAAGTGACGGGGAGCTGTTTTTT	CASSVRGIGLSDGELFF
NA	few	TRBV7-2	TRBJ1-2	TGTGCCAGCAGCTTAGCGAGCGGGAACGATGGCTACACCTTC	CASSLASGNDGYTF
NA	NA	TRBV3-1/TRBV3-2	TRBJ1-2	TGTGCCAGCAGCCAAGTTCGGGGGGCCGGCTATGGCTACACCTTC	CASSQVRGAGYGYTF
NA	NA	TRBV5-1	TRBJ2-3	TGCGCCAGCAGCCCTGGTGGCACAGATACGCAGTATTTT	CASSPGGTDTQYF
TRBD1	NA	TRBV7-2	TRBJ1-1	TGTGCCAGCAGCTTAACAGGGGGCAGGTGGAACACTGAAGCTTTCTTT	CASSLTGGRWNTEAFF
NA	NA	TRBV12-3/TRBV12-4	TRBJ2-1	TGTGCCAGCAGTTTATTCTACAATGAGCAGTTCTTC	CASSLFYNEQFF
NA	once	TRBV3-1/TRBV3-2	TRBJ2-7	TGTGCCAGCAGCCAAGGGCCGATTTCCTCGGGGGAGCAGTACTTC	CASSQGPISSGEQYF
NA	NA	TRBV7-9	TRBJ1-6	TGTGCCAGCGGCTTAGAGGCGGAATCACCCCTCCACTTT	CASGLEAESPLHF
NA	NA	TRBV9	TRBJ1-6	TGTGCCAGCAGCGTCACCCTCAGGGATTCACCCCTCCACTTT	CASSVTLRDSPLHF